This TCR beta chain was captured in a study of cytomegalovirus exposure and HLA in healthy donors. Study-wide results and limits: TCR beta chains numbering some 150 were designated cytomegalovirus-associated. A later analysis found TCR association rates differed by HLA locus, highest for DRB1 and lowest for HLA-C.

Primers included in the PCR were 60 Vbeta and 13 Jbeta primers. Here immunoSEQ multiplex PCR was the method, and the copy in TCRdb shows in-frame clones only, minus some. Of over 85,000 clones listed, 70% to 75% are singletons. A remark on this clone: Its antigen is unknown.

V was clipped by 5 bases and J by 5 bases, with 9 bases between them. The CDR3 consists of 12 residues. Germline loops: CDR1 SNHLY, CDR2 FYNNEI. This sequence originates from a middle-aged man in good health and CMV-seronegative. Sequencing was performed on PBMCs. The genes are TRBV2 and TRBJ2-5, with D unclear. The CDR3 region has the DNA TGTGCCAGCAGTTTTACCCGGGAGACCCAGTACTTC. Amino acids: CASSFTRETQYF.